This is a list of T cell receptor beta chains from one sample in a study of blood T cell repertoires in COVID-19. Sequenced by immunoSEQ multiplex PCR; TCRdb stores in-frame clones only, minus some. The data contain about 140,000 clones, roughly 88% of them singletons. The specimen sequenced was peripheral blood. These receptors were collected from a woman in her sixties or seventies with acute or convalescent COVID-19. CDR3s include the opening cysteine and the closing phenylalanine or tryptophan. D genes are given only for firm matches. Clone size is shown for a subset of rows, as once, few, many or a class of expanded clone.

d_call j_call v_call clone_size cdr3_aa cdr3_nt
- TRBJ2-5 TRBV5-4 - CASSLSGFPYQETQYF TGTGCCAGCAGCTTGTCGGGTTTCCCGTACCAAGAGACCCAGTACTTC
- TRBJ1-1 TRBV6-2/TRBV6-3 - CASSIQGGTEAFF TGTGCCAGCAGCATTCAGGGAGGCACTGAAGCTTTCTTT
TRBD2 TRBJ2-1 TRBV4-1 few CASREARGGYNEQFF TGCGCCAGCAGGGAGGCACGCGGGGGCTACAATGAGCAGTTCTTC
- TRBJ2-7 TRBV6-5 once CASRQDSYEQYF TGTGCCAGCAGACAGGACTCCTACGAGCAGTACTTC
TRBD1 TRBJ1-1 TRBV28 - CASSSPGQGITEAFF TGTGCCAGCAGTTCACCGGGACAGGGTATCACTGAAGCTTTCTTT
- TRBJ2-5 TRBV30 - CAWSVLELTQYF TGTGCCTGGAGTGTACTAGAACTGACCCAGTACTTC
TRBD1 TRBJ2-7 TRBV7-3 - CASSLRDRSSYEQYF TGTGCCAGCAGCCTTCGGGACAGGTCGAGCTACGAGCAGTACTTC
- TRBJ1-2 TRBV7-9 few CASSLEGFGYGYTF TGTGCCAGCAGCTTAGAGGGGTTCGGCTATGGCTACACCTTC
TRBD2 TRBJ2-1 TRBV12-3/TRBV12-4 - CASSFSGSEQFF TGTGCCAGCAGTTTCAGCGGGAGTGAGCAGTTCTTC
- TRBJ2-7 TRBV6-5 - CASSRLTRPDEQYF TGTGCCAGCAGCCGACTTACTAGGCCGGACGAGCAGTACTTC
TRBD1 TRBJ2-1 TRBV19 - CASSILDGQVLHEQFF TGTGCCAGTAGTATCCTTGACGGACAGGTATTACATGAGCAGTTCTTC
- TRBJ2-3 TRBV5-1 - CASTLGGTDTQYF TGCGCCAGCACCCTCGGCGGTACAGATACGCAGTATTTT
TRBD1 TRBJ1-1 TRBV6-5 once CASSRGQPTEAFF TGTGCCAGCAGTCGGGGACAGCCCACTGAAGCTTTCTTT
TRBD2 TRBJ2-1 TRBV3-1/TRBV3-2 - CASSHAGLELNEQFF TGTGCCAGCAGCCACGCGGGACTAGAGTTGAATGAGCAGTTCTTC
- TRBJ1-1 TRBV30 - CAWHTSGFPNTEAFF TGTGCCTGGCATACTTCAGGATTTCCGAACACTGAAGCTTTCTTT
TRBD1 TRBJ1-6 TRBV19 few CASSVQGGRGSPLHF TGTGCCAGTAGTGTTCAGGGGGGCAGAGGATCACCCCTCCACTTT
TRBD1 TRBJ1-1 TRBV2 - CASSARTGVNTEAFF TGTGCCAGCAGTGCCCGAACAGGGGTGAACACTGAAGCTTTCTTT